Reported below is one T cell receptor (beta chain). This sample is part of a study of blood T cell repertoires in COVID-19. About the study: The United States, Italy and Spain provided the acute and convalescent COVID-19 samples.

CDR3 length: 12 amino acids. V was trimmed by 5 bases and J by 7 bases, leaving 12 bases between them. The germline CDR1 and CDR2 sequences are SEHNR and FQNEAQ (reference sequence). In the authors' workflow: The assay estimated nucleated cells by amplifying reference gene primers. Repertoires were generated with immunoSEQ multiplex PCR, while TCRdb's copy carries only in-frame clones and drops some. The V and J calls and the clone size are those of that table, but D and trimming were determined from the DNA. The table shows approximately 330,000 clones, with 80% to 90% occurring only once. Participants came from fewer than 25 US areas, aged roughly 18 to 95 years. Categorization into cohorts depended on clinical history that participants reported.

This TCR was sampled from a woman aged 40 to 49 with acute COVID-19. Sample: PBMCs or T cells enriched from blood (not recorded which). V usage is TRBV7-9 and J usage is TRBJ2-7; tentative D call: TRBD2 (5 bases). CDR3 loop: CASSQRSGEQYF. DNA for the CDR3: TGTGCCAGCAGCCAGCGGTCGGGGGAGCAGTACTTC.